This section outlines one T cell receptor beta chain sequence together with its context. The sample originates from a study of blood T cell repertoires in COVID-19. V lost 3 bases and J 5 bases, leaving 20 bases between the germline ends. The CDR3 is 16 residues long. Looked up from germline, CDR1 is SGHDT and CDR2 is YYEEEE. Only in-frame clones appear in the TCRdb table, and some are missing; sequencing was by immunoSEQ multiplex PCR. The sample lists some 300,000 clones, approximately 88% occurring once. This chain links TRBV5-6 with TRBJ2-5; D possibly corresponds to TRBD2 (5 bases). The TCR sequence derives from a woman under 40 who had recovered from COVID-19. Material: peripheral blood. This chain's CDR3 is CASSSERLAAPETQYF. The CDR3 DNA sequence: TGTGCCAGCAGCTCCGAGAGGCTAGCCGCCCCCGAGACCCAGTACTTC. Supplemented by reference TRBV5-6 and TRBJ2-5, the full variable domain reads DAGVTQSPTHLIKTRGQQVTLRCSPKSGHDTVSWYQQALGQGPQFIFQYYEEEERQRGNFPDRFSGHQFPNYSSELNVNALLLGDSALYLCASSSERLAAPETQYFGPGTRLLVL.